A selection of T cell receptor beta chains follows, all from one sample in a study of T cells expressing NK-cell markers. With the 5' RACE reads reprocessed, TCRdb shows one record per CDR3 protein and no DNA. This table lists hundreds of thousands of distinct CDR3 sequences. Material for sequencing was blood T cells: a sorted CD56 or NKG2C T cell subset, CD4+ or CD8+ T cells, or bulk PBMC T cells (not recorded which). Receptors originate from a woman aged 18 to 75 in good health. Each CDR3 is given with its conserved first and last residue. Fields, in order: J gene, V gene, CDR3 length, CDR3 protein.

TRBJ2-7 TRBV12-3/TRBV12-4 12 CASSLSVGEQYF
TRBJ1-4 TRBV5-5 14 CASSPGGPNEKLFF
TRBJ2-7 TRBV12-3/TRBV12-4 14 CASSLYGQNYEQYF
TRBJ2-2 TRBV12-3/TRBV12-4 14 CASEREGLPGELFF
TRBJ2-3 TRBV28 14 CASSLLQGADTQYF
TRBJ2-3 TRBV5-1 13 CASRGTTTDTQYF
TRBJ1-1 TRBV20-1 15 CSARGARTMNTEAFF
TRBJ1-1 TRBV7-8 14 CASSRTWGDTEAFF
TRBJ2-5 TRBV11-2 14 CASGVSGYQETQYF
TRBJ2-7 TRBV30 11 CAWSEGGEQYF
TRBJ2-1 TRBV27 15 CASRAQRTLYNEQFF
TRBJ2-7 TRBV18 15 CASSPALAGLYEQYF
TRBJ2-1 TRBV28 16 CASSSSTGMTYNEQFF
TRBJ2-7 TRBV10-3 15 CAISESGTGRFEQYF
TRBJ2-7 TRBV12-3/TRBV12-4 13 CASSPLSSYEQYF
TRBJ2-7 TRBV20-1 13 CSARQSETYEQYF
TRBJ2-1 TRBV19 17 CASSIDPRGLASNEQFF
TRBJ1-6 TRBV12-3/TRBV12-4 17 CASRLSPGTLRNSPLHF
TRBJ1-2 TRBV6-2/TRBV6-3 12 CASSYATYGYTF
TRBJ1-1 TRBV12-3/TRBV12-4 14 CASTLLGSNTEAFF
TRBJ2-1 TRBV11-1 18 CASSFLPTSGPSYNEQFF
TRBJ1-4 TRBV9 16 CASSPQAGVGGEKLFF
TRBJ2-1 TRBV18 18 CASSPQGAPLKTYNEQFF
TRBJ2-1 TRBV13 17 CASSRTVGTRVNNEQFF
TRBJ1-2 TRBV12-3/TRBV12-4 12 CASSFGVWGYTF
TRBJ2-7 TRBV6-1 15 CASRRDPQFHYEQYF
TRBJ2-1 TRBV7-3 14 CASSFSGRDNEQFF
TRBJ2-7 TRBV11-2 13 CASSRDRGQNQYF
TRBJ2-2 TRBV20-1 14 CSARDEASTGELFF
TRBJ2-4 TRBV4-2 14 CASSQGEAKNIQYF
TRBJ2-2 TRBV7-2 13 CASSLRTAPELFF
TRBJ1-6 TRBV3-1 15 CASSQGRDSNSPLHF
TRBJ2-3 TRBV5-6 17 CASSKTGTSGSSDTQYF
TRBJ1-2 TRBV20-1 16 CSARDLGTPTFYGYTF
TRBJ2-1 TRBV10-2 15 CASSEGLAGVNEQFF
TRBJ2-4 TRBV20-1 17 CSATPLGSGWAKNIQYF
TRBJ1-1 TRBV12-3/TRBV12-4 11 CASSWTHRAFF
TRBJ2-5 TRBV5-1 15 CASSTGTRGEETQYF
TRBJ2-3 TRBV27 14 CASSSWDFTDTQYF
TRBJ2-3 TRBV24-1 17 CATSDSGLAESTDTQYF
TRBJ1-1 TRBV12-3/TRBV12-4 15 CASSPRQVANTEAFF
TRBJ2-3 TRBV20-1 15 CSASPTSGISDTQYF
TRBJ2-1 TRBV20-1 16 CSARDGGGLSNNEQFF
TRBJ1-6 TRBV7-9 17 CASSPTGGNSYNSPLHF
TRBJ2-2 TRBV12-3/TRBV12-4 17 CASSLAGRGRGTGELFF
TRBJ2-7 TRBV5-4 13 CASSLRQTYEQYF
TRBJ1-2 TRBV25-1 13 CASSGQGMGGYTF
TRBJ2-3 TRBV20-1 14 CSARAGGFTDTQYF
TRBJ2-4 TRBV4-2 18 CASSQGASGSGTKNIQYF
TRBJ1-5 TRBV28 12 CASGEGNQPQHF
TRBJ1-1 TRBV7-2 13 CASSLGTRTEAFF
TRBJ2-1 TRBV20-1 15 CSARDPRVFVGEQFF
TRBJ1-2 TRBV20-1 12 CSATDRGPGYTF
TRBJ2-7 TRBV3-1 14 CASSFTSTTYEQYF
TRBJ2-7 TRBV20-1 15 CSARDGGTGLTEQYF
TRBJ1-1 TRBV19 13 CASSIERGASAFF
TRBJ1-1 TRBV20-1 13 CSAGDGLNTEAFF
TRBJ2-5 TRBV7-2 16 CASSNPGLDARETQYF
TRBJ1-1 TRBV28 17 CASSLLGGALRQTEAFF